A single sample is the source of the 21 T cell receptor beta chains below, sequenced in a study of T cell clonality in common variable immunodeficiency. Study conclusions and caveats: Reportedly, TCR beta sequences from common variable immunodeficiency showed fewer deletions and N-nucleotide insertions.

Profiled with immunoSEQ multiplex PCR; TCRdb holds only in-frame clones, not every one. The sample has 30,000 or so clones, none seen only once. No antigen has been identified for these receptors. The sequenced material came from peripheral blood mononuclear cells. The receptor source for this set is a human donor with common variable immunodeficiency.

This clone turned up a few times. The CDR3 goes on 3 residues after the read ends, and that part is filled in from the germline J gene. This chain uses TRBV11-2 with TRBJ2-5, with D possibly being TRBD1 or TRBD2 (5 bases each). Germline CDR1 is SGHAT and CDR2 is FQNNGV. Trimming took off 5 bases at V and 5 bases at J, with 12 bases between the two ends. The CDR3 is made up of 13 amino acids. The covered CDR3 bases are TGTGCCAGCAGCGAGGGGAGTTGGGAGACC. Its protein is CASSEGSWET. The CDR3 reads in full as CASSEGSWETQYF.

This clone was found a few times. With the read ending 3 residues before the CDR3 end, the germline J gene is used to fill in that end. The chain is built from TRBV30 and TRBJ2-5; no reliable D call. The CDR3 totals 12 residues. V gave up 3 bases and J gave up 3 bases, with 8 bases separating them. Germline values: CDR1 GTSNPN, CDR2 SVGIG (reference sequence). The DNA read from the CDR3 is TGTGCCTGGAGGGTAGTGAAAGAGACC. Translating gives CAWRVVKET. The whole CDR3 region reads CAWRVVKETQYF.

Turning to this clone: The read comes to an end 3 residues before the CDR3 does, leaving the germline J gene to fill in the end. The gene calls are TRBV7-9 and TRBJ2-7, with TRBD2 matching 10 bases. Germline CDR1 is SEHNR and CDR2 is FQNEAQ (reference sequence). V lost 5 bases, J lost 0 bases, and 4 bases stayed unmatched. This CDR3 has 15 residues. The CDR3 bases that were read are TGTGCCAGCAGCCAGAGCGGGGGGGGCTCCTACGAG. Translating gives CASSQSGGGSYE. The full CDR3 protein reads CASSQSGGGSYEQYF.

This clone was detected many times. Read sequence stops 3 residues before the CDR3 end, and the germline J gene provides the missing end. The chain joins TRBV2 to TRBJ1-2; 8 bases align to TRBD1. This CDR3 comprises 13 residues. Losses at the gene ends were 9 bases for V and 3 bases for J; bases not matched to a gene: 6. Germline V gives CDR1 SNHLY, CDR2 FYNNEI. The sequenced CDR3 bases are TGTGCCAGACAGGGGGAGGAGGACTATGGC. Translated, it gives CARQGEEDYG. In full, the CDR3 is CARQGEEDYGYTF.

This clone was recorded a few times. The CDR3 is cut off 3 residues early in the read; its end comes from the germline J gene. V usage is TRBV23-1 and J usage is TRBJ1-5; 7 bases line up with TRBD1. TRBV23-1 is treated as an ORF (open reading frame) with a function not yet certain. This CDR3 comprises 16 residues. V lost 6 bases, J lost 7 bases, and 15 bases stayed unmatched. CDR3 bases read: TGCGCCAGCAGCCAGGTACGGGACAGAGGGGAACAGCCC. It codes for CASSQVRDRGEQP. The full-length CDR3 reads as CASSQVRDRGEQPQHF.

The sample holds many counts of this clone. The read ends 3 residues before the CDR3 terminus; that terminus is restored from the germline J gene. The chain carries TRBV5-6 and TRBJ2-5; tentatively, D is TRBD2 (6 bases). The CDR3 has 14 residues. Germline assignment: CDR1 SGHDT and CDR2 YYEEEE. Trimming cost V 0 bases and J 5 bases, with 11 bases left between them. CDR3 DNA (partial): TGTGCCAGCAGCTTGGTTTCGGCGGGGGAGACC. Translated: CASSLVSAGET. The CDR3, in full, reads CASSLVSAGETQYF.

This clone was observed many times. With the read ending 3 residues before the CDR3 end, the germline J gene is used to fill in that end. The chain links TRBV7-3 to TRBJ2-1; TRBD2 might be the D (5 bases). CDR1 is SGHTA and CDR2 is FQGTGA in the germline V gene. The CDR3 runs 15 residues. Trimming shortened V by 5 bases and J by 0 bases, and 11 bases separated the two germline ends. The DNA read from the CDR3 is TGTGCCAGCAGCCCGGACTTGAGCTCCTACAATGAG. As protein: CASSPDLSSYNE. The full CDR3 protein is CASSPDLSSYNEQFF.

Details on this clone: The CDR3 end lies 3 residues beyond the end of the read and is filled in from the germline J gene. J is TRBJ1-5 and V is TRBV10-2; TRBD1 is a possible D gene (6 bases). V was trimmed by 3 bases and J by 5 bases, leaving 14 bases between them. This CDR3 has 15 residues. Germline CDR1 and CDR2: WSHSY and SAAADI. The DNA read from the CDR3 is TGCGCCAGCAGTGACGGCAGGGGAAGGGATCAGCCC. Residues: CASSDGRGRDQP. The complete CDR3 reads CASSDGRGRDQPQHF.

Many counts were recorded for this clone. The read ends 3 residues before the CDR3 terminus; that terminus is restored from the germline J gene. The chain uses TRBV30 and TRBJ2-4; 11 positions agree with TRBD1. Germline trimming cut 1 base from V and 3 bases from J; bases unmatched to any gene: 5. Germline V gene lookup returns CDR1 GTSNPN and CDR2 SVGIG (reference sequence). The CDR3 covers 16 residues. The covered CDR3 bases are TGTGCCTGGAGTGGGGGGGGACAGGGGGTCAAAAACATT. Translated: CAWSGGGQGVKNI. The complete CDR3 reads CAWSGGGQGVKNIQYF.

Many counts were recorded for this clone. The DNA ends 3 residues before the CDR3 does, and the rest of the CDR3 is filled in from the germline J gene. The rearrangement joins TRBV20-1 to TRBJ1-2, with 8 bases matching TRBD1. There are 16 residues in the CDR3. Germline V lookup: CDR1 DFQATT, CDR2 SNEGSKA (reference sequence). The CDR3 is CSAPIPGTGFFSGYTF. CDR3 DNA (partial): TGCAGTGCCCCAATACCTGGGACAGGTTTCTTCTCGGGC.

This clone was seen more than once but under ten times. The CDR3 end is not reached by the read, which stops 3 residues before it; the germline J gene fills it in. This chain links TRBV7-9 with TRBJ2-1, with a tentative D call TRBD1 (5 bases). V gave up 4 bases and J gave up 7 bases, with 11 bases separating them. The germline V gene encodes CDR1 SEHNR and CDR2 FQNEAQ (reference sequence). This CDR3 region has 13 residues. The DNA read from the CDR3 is TGTGCCAGCAGCTCTTGGGGCCAAAATGAG. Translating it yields CASSSWGQNE. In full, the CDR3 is CASSSWGQNEQFF.

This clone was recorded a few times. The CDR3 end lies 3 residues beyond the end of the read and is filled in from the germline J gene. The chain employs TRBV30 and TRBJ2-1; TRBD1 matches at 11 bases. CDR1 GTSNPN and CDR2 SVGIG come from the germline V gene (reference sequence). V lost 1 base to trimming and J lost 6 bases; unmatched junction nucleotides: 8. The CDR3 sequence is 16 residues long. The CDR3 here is CAWSAGTGGLTNEQFF. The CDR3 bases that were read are TGTGCCTGGAGTGCCGGGACAGGGGGATTAACCAATGAG.

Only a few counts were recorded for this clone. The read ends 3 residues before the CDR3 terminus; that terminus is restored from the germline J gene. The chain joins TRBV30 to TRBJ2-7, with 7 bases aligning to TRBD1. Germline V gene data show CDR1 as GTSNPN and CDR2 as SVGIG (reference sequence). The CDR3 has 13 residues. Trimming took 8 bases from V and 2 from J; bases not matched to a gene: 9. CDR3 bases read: TGTGCCAGCAATGGACAGGACACCTACGAG. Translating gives CASNGQDTYE. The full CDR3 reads CASNGQDTYEQYF. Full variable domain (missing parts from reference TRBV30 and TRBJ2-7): SQTIHQWPATLVQPVGSPLSLECTVEGTSNPNLYWYRQAAGRGLQLLFYSVGIGQISSEVPQNLSASRPQDRQFILSSKKLLLSDSGFYLCASNGQDTYEQYFGPGTRLTVT.

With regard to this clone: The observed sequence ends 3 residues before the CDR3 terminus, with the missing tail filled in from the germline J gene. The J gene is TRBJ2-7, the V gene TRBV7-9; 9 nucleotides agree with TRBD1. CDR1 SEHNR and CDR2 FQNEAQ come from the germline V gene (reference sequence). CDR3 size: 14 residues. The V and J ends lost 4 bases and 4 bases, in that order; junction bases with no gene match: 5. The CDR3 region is CASSSGTGIYEQYF. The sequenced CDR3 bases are TGTGCCAGCAGCTCCGGGACAGGGATATACGAG.

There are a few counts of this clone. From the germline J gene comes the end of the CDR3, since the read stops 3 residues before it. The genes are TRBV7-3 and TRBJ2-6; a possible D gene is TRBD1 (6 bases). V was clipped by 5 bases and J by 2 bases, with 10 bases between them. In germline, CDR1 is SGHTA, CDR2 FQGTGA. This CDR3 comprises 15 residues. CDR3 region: CASSTGQTGANVLTF. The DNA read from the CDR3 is TGTGCCAGCAGCACAGGACAGACTGGGGCCAACGTC. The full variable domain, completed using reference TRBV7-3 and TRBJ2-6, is GAGVSQTPSNKVTEKGKYVELRCDPISGHTALYWYRQSLGQGPEFLIYFQGTGAADDSGLPNDRFFAVRPEGSVSTLKIQRTERGDSAVYLCASSTGQTGANVLTFGAGSRLTVL.

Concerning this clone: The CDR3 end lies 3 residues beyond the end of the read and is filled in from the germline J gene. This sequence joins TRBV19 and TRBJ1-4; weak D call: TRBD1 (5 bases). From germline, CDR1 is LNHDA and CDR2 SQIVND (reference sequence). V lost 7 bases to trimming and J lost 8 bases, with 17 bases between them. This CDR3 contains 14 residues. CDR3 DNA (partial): TGTGCCAGTATGGGGGGAATCGTAGGCGAAAAA. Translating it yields CASMGGIVGEK. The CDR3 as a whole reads CASMGGIVGEKLFF.

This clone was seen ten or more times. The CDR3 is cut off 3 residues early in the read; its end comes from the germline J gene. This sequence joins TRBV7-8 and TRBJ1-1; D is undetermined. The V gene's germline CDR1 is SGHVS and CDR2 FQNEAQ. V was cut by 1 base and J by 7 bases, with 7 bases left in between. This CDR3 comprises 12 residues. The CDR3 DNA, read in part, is TGTGCCAGCAGCTTAGTCTACGGTGAA. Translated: CASSLVYGE. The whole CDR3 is CASSLVYGEAFF.

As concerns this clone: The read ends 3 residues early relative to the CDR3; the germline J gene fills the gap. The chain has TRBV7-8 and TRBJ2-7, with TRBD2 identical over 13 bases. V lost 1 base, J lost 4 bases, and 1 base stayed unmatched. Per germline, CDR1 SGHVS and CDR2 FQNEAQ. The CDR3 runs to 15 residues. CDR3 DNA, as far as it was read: TGTGCCAGCAGCTTAGGGACTAGCGGGGGTTACGAG. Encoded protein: CASSLGTSGGYE. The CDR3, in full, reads CASSLGTSGGYEQYF.

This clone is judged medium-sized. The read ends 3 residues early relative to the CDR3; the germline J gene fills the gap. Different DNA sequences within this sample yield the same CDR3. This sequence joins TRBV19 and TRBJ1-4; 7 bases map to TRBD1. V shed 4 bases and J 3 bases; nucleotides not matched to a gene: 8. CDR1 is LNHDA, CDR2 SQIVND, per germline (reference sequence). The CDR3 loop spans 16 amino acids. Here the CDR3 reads CASSTSHRGPNEKLFF. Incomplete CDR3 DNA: TGTGCCAGTAGTACCTCCCACAGGGGACCTAATGAAAAA.

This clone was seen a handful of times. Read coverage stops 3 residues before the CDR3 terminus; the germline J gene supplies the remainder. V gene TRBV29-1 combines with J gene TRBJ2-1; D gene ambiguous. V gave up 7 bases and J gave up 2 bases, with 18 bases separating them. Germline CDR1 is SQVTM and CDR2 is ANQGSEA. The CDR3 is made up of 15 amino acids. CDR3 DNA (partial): TGCAGCGCCGGCCCCCTAGGAACGACCTACAATGAG. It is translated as CSAGPLGTTYNE. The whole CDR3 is CSAGPLGTTYNEQFF.

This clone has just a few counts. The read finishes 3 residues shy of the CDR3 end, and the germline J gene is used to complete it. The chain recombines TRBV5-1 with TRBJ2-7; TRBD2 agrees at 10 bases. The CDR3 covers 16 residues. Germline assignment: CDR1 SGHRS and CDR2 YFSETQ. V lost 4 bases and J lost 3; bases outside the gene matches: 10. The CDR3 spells CASSIGSGGAIYEQYF. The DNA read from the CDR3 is TGCGCCAGCAGCATAGGGAGCGGGGGGGCAATCTACGAG.